This T cell receptor (beta chain) was observed in a study of prognosis after radiotherapy for stage I lung cancer. In the study overall: In the span from 2018 to early 2019, stage I non-small cell lung cancer patients were enrolled. Six to eight of the patients had squamous cell carcinoma tumors, while about 11 had adenocarcinoma tumors. General observations from the study: The way patients used TRBV and TRBJ genes reportedly differed depending on whether they had metastases.

This CDR3 is 14 amino acids long. V was clipped by 8 bases and J by 2 bases, with 13 bases between them. The germline CDR1 and CDR2 sequences are MDHEN and SYDVKM. At least ten counts were recorded for this clonotype. Its antigen is not identified. On CT and PET/CT, all patients were node-negative, and none had prior chemotherapy, radiotherapy or other malignancies. The authors amplified TCR beta CDR3 from genomic DNA using two-round multiplex PCR. The use of primers specific to each TRBV and TRBJ gene characterized first-round PCR. TCRdb re-called the multiplex PCR reads with MiXCR, one entry per CDR3 protein. In the table there are some 38,000 distinct CDR3 sequences, approximately 24% of which are singletons.

This TCR derives from a donor over 45 with non-small cell lung cancer. The rearrangement uses TRBV28 and TRBJ2-4, with D possibly TRBD2 on 5 matching bases. The specimen comprised PBMCs, sampled before or after stereotactic body radiation therapy (not recorded which). The chain's CDR3 is CASRQEVPKNIQYF. As DNA, the CDR3 is TGTGCCAGCCGGCAGGAGGTACCCAAAAACATTCAGTACTTC.